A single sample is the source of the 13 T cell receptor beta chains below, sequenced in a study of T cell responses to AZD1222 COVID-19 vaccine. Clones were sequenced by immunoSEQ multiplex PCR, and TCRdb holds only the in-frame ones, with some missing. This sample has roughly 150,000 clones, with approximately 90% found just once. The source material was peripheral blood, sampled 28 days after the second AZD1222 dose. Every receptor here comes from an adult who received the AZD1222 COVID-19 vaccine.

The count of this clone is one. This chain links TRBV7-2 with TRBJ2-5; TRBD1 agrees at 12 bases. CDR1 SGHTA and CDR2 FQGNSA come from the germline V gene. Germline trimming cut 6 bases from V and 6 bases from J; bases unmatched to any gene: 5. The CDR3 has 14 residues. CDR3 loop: CASSRDRGLQTQYF. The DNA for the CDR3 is TGTGCCAGCAGTCGGGACAGGGGGCTTCAGACCCAGTACTTC. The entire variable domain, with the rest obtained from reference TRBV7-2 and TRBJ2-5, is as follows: GAGVSQSPSNKVTEKGKDVELRCDPISGHTALYWYRQSLGQGLEFLIYFQGNSAPDKSGLPSDRFSAERTGGSVSTLTIQRTQQEDSAVYLCASSRDRGLQTQYFGPGTRLLVL.

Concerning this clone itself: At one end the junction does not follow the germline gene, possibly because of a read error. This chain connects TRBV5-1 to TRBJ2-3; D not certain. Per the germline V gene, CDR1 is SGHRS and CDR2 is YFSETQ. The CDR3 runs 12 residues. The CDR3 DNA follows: TGCGCCAGCAGCTTGGACGTCCAAACCTCGCATTTT. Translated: CASSLDVQTSHF.

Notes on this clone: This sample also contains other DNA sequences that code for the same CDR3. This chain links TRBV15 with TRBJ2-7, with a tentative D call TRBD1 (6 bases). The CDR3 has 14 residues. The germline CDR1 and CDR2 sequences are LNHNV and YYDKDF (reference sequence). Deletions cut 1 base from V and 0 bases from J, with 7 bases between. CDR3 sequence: CATSRGTASYEQYF. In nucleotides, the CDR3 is TGTGCCACCAGCAGAGGGACAGCCTCCTACGAGCAGTACTTC.

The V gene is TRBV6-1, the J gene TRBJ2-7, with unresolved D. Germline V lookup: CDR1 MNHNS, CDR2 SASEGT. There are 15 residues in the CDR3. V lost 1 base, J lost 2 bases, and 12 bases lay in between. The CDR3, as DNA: TGTGCCAGCAGTGAAGATGTTGGGTTCACCTACGAGCAGTACTTC. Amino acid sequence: CASSEDVGFTYEQYF.

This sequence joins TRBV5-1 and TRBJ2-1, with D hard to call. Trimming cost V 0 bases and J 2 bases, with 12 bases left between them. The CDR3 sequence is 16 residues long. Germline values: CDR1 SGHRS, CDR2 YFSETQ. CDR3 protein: CASSLVLGKAYNEQFF. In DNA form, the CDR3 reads TGCGCCAGCAGCTTGGTATTGGGAAAAGCCTACAATGAGCAGTTCTTC.

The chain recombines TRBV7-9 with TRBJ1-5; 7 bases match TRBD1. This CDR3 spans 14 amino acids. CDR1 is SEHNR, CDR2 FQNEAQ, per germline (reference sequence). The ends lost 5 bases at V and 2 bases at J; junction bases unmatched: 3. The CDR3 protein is CASSKDRGNQPQHF. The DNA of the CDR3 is TGTGCCAGCAGCAAAGACAGGGGCAATCAGCCCCAGCATTTT.

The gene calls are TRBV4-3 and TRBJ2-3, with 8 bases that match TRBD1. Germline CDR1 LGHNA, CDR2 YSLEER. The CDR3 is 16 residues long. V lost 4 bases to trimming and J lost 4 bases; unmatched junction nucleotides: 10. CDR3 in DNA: TGCGCCAGCAGCCCCCAAGACAGGGGAGAAGCAGATACGCAGTATTTT. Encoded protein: CASSPQDRGEADTQYF.

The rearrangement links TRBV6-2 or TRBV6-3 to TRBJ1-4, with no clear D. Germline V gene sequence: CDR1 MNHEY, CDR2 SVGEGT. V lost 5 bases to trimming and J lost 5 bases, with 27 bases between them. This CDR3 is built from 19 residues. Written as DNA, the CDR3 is TGTGCCAGCAGTGTCCTTCTCATTGGGGTCGCACTGGGAAATGAAAAACTGTTTTTT. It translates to CASSVLLIGVALGNEKLFF.

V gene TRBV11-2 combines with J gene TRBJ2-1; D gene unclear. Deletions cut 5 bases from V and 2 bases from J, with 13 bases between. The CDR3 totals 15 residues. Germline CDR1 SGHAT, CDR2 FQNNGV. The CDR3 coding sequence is TGTGCCAGCAGCGTCCACATTTCTACCTACAATGAGCAGTTCTTC. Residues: CASSVHISTYNEQFF.

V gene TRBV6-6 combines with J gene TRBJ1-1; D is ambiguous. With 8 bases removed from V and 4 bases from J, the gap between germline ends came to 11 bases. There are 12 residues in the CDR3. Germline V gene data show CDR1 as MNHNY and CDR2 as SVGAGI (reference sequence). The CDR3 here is CASSDWSTEAFF. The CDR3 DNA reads TGTGCCAGCTCGGACTGGAGCACTGAAGCTTTCTTT.

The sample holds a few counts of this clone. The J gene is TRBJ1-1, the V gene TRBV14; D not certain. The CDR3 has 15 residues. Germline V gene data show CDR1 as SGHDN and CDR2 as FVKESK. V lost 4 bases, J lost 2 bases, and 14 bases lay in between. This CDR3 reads CASSRRTSLNTEAFF. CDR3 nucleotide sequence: TGTGCCAGCAGCCGCCGGACGAGTTTAAACACTGAAGCTTTCTTT.

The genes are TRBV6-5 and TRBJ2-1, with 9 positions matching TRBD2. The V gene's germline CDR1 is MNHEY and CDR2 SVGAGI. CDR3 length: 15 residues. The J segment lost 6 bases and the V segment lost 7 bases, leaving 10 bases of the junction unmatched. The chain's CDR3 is CASIDSRGRANEQFF. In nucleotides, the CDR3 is TGTGCCAGCATCGACTCGCGCGGGAGGGCCAATGAGCAGTTCTTC.

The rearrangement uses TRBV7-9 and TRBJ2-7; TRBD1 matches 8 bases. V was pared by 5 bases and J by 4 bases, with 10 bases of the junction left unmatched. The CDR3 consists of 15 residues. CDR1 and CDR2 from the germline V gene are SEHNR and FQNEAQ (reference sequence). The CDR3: CASSRSGTGGYEQYF. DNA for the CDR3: TGTGCCAGCAGCAGATCCGGGACAGGTGGATACGAGCAGTACTTC.